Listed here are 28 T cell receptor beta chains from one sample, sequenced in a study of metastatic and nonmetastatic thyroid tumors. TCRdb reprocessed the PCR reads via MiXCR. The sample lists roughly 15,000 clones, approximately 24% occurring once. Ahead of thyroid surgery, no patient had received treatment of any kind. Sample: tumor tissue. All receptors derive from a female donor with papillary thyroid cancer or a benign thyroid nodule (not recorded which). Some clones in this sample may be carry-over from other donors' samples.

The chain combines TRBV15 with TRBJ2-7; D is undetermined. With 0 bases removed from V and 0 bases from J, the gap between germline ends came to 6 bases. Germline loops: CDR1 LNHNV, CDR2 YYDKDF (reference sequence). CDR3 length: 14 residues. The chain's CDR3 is CATSRDQSSYEQYF. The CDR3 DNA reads TGTGCCACCAGCAGAGATCAGAGCTCCTACGAGCAGTACTTC.

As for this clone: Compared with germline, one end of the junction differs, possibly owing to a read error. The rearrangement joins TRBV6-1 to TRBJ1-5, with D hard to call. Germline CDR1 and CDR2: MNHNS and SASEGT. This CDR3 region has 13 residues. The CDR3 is CANSRTLNQHQHF. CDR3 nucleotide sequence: TGTGCAAACAGCCGTACTTTAAATCAGCACCAGCATTTT.

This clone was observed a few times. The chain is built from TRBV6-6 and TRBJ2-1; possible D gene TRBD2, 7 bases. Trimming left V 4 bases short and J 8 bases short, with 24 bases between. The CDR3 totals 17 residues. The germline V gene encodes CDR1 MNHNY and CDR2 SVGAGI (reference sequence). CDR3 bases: TGTGCCAGCAGTTCGGTTCTCGGGGTATCGGGGGGCTATGAGCAGTTCTTC. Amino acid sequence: CASSSVLGVSGGYEQFF.

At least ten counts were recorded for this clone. The CDR3 DNA reads as TGTGCCAGCAGTACCTACAGGGGTTGGGACACTGAAGCTTTCTTT. It encodes CASSTYRGWDTEAFF. The V call is TRBV6-1, the J call TRBJ1-1; 7 bases line up with TRBD1. The V gene end was trimmed by 5 bases and the J gene end by 3 bases; junction bases not matched to a gene: 9. CDR1 is MNHNS and CDR2 is SASEGT in the germline V gene. The CDR3 extends over 15 amino acids.

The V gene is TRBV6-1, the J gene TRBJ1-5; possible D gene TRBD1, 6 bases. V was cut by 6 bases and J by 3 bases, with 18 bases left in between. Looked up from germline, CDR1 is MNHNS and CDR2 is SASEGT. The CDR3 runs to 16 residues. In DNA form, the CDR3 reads TGTGCCAGCAGCCGGGGGGGCTACAGGGACAATCAGCCCCAGCATTTT. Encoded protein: CASSRGGYRDNQPQHF.

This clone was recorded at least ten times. The CDR3 loop is CASSVDHRAPGRGTEAFF. The CDR3, as DNA: TGTGCCAGCAGCGTAGATCATAGGGCCCCAGGGCGGGGGACTGAAGCTTTCTTT. This rearrangement joins TRBV9 to TRBJ1-1; possibly TRBD1 for D (5 bases). The CDR3 is 18 amino acids. CDR1 is SGDLS, CDR2 YYNGEE, per germline. Trimming removed 0 bases at V and 5 bases at J, with 23 bases between.

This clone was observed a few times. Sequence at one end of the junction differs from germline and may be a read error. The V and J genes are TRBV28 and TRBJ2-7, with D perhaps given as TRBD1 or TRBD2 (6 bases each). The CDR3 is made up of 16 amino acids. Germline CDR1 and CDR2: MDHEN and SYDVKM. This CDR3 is CASILSGARGDYEQYF. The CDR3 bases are TGTGCCAGCATTTTATCGGGGGCCAGGGGAGACTACGAGCAGTACTTC.

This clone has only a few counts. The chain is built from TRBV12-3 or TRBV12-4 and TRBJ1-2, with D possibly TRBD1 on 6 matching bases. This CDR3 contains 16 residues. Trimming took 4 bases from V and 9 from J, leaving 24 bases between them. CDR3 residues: CASSSGPWTVEDCYTF. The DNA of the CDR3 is TGTGCCAGCAGTTCTGGCCCCTGGACAGTGGAGGATTGCTACACCTTC.

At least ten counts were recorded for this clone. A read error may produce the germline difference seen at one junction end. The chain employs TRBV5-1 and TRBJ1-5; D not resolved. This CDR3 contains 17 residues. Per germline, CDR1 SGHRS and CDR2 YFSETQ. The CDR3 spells CASSCPRVAYSSQPQHF. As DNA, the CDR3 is TGCGCCAGCAGCTGCCCTCGGGTCGCTTATAGCAGTCAGCCCCAGCATTTT.

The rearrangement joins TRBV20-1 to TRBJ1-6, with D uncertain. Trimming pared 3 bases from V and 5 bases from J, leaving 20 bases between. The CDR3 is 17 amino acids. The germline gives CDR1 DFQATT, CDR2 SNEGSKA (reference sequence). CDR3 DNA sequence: TGCAGTGCTAGGGTCGAAGGTTGGGGATTTGATAATTCACCCCTCCACTTT. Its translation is CSARVEGWGFDNSPLHF.

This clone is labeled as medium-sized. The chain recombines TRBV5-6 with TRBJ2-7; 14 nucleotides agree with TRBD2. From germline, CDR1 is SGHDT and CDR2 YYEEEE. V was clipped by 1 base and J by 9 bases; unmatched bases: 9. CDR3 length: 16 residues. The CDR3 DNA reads TGTGCCAGCAGCTTGACCCCCGGGACTAGCGGGAGTAGGCAGTACTTC. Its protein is CASSLTPGTSGSRQYF. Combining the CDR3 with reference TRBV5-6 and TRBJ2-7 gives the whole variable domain DAGVTQSPTHLIKTRGQQVTLRCSPKSGHDTVSWYQQALGQGPQFIFQYYEEEERQRGNFPDRFSGHQFPNYSSELNVNALLLGDSALYLCASSLTPGTSGSRQYFGPGTRLTVT.

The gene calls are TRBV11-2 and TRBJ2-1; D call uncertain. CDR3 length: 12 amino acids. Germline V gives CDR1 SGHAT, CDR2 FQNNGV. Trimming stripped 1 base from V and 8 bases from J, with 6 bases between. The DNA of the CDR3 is TGTGCCAGCAGCTTAGTCCCCGATGAGCAGTTCTTC. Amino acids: CASSLVPDEQFF. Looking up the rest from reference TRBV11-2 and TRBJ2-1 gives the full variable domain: EAGVAQSPRYKIIEKRQSVAFWCNPISGHATLYWYQQILGQGPKLLIQFQNNGVVDDSQLPKDRFSAERLKGVDSTLKIQPAKLEDSAVYLCASSLVPDEQFFGPGTRLTVL.

This chain's CDR3 is CASSVEGVAGRTDTQYF. CDR3 nucleotide sequence: TGTGCCAGCAGCGTAGAGGGTGTAGCGGGTCGCACAGATACGCAGTATTTT. This chain connects TRBV9 to TRBJ2-3; the match to TRBD2 covers 7 bases. CDR1 SGDLS and CDR2 YYNGEE come from the germline V gene. CDR3 length: 17 residues. V dropped 0 bases and J dropped 1; count of bases not matched to a gene: 8.

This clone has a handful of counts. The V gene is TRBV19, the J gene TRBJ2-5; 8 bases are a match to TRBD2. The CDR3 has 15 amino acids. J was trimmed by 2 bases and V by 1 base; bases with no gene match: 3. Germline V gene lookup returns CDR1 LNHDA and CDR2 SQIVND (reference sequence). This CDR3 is CASSIGGRTQETQYF. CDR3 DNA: TGTGCCAGTAGTATAGGCGGGAGGACTCAAGAGACCCAGTACTTC.

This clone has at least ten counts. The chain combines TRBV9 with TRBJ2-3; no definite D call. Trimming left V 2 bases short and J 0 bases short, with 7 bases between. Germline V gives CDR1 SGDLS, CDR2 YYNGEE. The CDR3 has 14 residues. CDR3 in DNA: TGTGCCAGCAGCGTTTTGCTCAGCACAGATACGCAGTATTTT. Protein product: CASSVLLSTDTQYF.

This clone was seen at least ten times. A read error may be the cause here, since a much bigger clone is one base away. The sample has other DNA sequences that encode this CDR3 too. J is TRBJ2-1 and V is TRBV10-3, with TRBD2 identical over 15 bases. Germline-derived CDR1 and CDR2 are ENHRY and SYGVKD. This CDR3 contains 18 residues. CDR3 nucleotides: TGCGCCATCAGTGGGGGGACTAGCGGGAGGTCTCCCCACAATGAGCAGTTCTTC. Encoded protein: CAISGGTSGRSPHNEQFF.

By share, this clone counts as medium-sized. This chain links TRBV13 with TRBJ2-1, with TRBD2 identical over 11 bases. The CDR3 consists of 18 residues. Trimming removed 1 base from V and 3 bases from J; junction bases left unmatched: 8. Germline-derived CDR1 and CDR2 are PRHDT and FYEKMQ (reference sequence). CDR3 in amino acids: CASSLVLAGGPNYNEQFF. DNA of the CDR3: TGTGCCAGCAGCTTAGTATTAGCGGGAGGGCCTAACTACAATGAGCAGTTCTTC.

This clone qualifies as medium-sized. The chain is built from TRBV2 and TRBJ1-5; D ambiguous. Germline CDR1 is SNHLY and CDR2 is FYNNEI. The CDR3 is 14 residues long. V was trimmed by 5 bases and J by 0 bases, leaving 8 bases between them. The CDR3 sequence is CASSTTYSNQPQHF. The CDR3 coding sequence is TGTGCCAGCAGTACGACATATAGCAATCAGCCCCAGCATTTT.

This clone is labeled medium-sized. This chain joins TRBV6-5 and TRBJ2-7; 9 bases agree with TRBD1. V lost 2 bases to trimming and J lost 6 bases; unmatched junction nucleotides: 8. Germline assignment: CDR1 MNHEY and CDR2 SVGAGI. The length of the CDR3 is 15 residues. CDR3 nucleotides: TGTGCCAGCAGTTACACCGGACAGGGGATGGGCGAGCAGTACTTC. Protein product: CASSYTGQGMGEQYF.

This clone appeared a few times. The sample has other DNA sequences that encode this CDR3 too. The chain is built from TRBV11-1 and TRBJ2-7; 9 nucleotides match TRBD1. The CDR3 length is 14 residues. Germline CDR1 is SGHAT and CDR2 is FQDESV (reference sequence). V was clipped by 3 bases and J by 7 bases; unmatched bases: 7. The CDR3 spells CASSFGTGLQEQYF. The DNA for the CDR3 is TGTGCCAGCAGCTTCGGGACAGGGTTACAAGAGCAGTACTTC. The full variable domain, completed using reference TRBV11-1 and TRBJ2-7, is EAEVAQSPRYKITEKSQAVAFWCDPISGHATLYWYRQILGQGPELLVQFQDESVVDDSQLPKDRFSAERLKGVDSTLKIQPAELGDSAMYLCASSFGTGLQEQYFGPGTRLTVT.

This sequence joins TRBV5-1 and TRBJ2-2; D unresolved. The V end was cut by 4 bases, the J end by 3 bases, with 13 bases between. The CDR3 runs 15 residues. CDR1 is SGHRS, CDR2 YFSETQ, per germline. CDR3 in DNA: TGCGCCAGCAGCACCGGGTTTACACACACCGGGGAGCTGTTTTTT. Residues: CASSTGFTHTGELFF.

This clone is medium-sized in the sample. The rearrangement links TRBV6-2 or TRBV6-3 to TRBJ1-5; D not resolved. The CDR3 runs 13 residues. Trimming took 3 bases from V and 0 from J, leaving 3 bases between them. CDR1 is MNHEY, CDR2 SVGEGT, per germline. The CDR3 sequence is CASSYYSNQPQHF. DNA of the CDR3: TGTGCCAGCAGTTATTATAGCAATCAGCCCCAGCATTTT.

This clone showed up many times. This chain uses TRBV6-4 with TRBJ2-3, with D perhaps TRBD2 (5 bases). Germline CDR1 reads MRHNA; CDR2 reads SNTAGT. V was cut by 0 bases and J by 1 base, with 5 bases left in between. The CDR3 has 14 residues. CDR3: CASSDSRGTDTQYF. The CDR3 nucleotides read TGTGCCAGCAGTGACTCGCGGGGCACAGATACGCAGTATTTT.

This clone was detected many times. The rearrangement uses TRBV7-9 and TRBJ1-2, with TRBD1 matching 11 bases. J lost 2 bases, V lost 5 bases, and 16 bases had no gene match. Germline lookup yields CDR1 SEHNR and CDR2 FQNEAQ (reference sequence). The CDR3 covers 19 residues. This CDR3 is CASSQPGQGGGRGNYGYTF. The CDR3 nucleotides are TGTGCCAGCAGCCAACCGGGACAGGGGGGCGGAAGGGGAAACTATGGCTACACCTTC. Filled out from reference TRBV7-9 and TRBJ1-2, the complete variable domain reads DTGVSQNPRHKITKRGQNVTFRCDPISEHNRLYWYRQTLGQGPEFLTYFQNEAQLEKSRLLSDRFSAERPKGSFSTLEIQRTEQGDSAMYLCASSQPGQGGGRGNYGYTFGSGTRLTVV.

CDR3 sequence reads: CASGQGSTEAFF. The DNA of the CDR3 is TGTGCCAGCGGCCAGGGGAGCACTGAAGCTTTCTTT. The chain has TRBV9 and TRBJ1-1; TRBD1 might be the D (6 bases). Germline V CDR1 and CDR2: SGDLS, YYNGEE. V was shortened by 7 bases and J by 4 bases, with 11 bases between the two germline ends. The CDR3 runs 12 residues.

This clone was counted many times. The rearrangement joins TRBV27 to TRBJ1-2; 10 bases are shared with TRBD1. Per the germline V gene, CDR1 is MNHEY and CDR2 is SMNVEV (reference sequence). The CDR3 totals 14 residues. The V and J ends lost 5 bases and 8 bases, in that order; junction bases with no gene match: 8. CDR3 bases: TGTGCCAGCAGTCCGCGGGACAGGGGAGGGGGCTACACCTTC. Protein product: CASSPRDRGGGYTF.

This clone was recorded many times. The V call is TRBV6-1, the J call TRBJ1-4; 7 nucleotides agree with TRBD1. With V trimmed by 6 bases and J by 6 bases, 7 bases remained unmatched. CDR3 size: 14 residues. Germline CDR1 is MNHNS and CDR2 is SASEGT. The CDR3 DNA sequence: TGTGCCAGCAGAGCCAGGGGGGGGGATGAAAAACTGTTTTTT. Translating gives CASRARGGDEKLFF.

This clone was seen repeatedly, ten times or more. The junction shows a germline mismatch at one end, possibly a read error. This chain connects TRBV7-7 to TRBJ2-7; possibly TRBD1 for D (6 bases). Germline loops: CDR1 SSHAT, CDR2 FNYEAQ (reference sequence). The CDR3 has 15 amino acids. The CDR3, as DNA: TGTGCTAGCAGCTTAGGCCCCGGACAGCCGTACGAGCAGTACTTC. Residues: CASSLGPGQPYEQYF.